These T cell receptor beta chains were read from a single sample in a study of OX40 agonist ivuxolimab in advanced cancers. Produced via immunoSEQ multiplex PCR; TCRdb's table is partial and in-frame only. The data hold some 45,000 clones, with 60% to 80% observed a single time. The input for sequencing was CD4+ or CD8+ T cells sorted from blood, taken in a trial of the OX40 agonist ivuxolimab. The receptors come from an adult with an advanced solid tumor such as melanoma, head and neck, liver or kidney cancer. Both conserved end residues are part of each CDR3. A D gene is named only where the DNA matches it firmly. Size is omitted from some rows. Given values are once, few, many or a class for expanded clones.

TRBJ1-2	TRBD1	TRBV9	14	-	TGTGCCAGCAGCGCTACAGGGGGCCTTTACGGCTACACCTTC	CASSATGGLYGYTF
TRBJ2-7	-	TRBV7-9	17	-	TGTGCCAGCAGCCCCCCCACCCGACGGACAACGGGGTACGAGCAGTACTTC	CASSPPTRRTTGYEQYF
TRBJ2-5	TRBD2	TRBV19	14	-	TGTGCCAGTAGTATACTAGCGGGAGAAGAGACCCAGTACTTC	CASSILAGEETQYF
TRBJ1-3	-	TRBV7-9	15	-	TGTGCCAGCAGCCTATCGGGAAACTCTGGAAACACCATATATTTT	CASSLSGNSGNTIYF
TRBJ1-4	-	TRBV6-5	13	-	TGTGCCAGCAGCATTCGGAGGGAAGAAAAACTGTTTTTT	CASSIRREEKLFF
TRBJ1-5	-	TRBV15	13	few	TGTGCCACCAGCAGGGGGGTTGGGCAGCCCCAGCATTTT	CATSRGVGQPQHF
TRBJ1-1	-	TRBV6-4	15	-	TGTGCCAGCAGTGACTCGTGGGGGGGCGGCACTGAAGCTTTCTTT	CASSDSWGGGTEAFF
TRBJ1-1	-	TRBV7-2	14	-	TGTGCCAGCAGCTTGGGGAGATCGAACACTGAAGCTTTCTTT	CASSLGRSNTEAFF
TRBJ2-1	TRBD2	TRBV9	15	-	TGTGCCAGCAGCGAGGCCTCAGCGGGAGGGAATGAGCAGTTCTTC	CASSEASAGGNEQFF
TRBJ2-3	TRBD2	TRBV25-1	17	-	TGTGCCAGCAGTGACGGAGTAGGGGTAGCGGGAGCAGATACGCAGTATTTT	CASSDGVGVAGADTQYF
TRBJ1-1	-	TRBV2	13	few	TGTGCCAGCGGGGGGGGAAGGTGGACTGAAGCTTTCTTT	CASGGGRWTEAFF
TRBJ2-4	-	TRBV7-2	14	-	TGTGCCAGCAGCTTCGGACCGGCCGCAAACATTCAGTACTTC	CASSFGPAANIQYF
TRBJ1-1	-	TRBV9	15	-	TGTGCCAGCAGCGTAGCTGGGGCCGTGAACACTGAAGCTTTCTTT	CASSVAGAVNTEAFF
TRBJ1-4	-	TRBV2	14	few	TGTGCCAGCAGGATCATGACCAGGGACGAAAAACTGTTTTTT	CASRIMTRDEKLFF
TRBJ2-5	-	TRBV10-3	14	once	TGTGCCATCAGCGGGGGCGGGTGGATCGAGACCCAGTACTTC	CAISGGGWIETQYF
TRBJ1-1	-	TRBV19	14	-	TGTGCCAGTAGCCCCTACAGAGACACAAATGAAGCTTTCTTT	CASSPYRDTNEAFF
TRBJ2-1	TRBD1	TRBV19	13	-	TGTGCCAGTAGTCGGGACAGGGACTATGAGCAGTTCTTC	CASSRDRDYEQFF
TRBJ2-7	-	TRBV6-5	11	few	TGTGCCAGCAGCCTGGACGGAATGTCGTACTTC	CASSLDGMSYF
TRBJ1-1	-	TRBV7-8	13	-	TGTGCCAGCGGTCGGCGTTTGAACACTGAAGCTTTCTTT	CASGRRLNTEAFF
TRBJ1-3	-	TRBV4-3	17	-	TGCGCCAGCAGCCAAGATTCGAGCAGGGGCTCTGGAAACACCATATATTTT	CASSQDSSRGSGNTIYF
TRBJ2-1	-	TRBV4-3	12	-	TGCGCCAGCAGCCTCCGGACCGGAGTGCAGTTCTTC	CASSLRTGVQFF
TRBJ1-1	-	TRBV5-1	14	few	TGCGCCAGCAGCTTGGGACAGATGAACACTGAAGCTTTCTTT	CASSLGQMNTEAFF
TRBJ1-2	-	TRBV7-2	14	-	TGTGCCAGCAGCCAGGGACGCGAGAACTATGGCTACACCTTC	CASSQGRENYGYTF
TRBJ1-2	TRBD1	TRBV5-1	13	-	TGCGCCAGCAGCTTGGGACAGGGCGATGGCTACACCTTC	CASSLGQGDGYTF
TRBJ1-1	-	TRBV25-1	15	-	TGTGCCAGCAGTGAGTCTAGGAACTTGCACACTGAAGCTTTCTTT	CASSESRNLHTEAFF
TRBJ2-1	-	TRBV7-9	11	once	TGTGCCAGCAGCTTAATACATGAGCAGTTCTTC	CASSLIHEQFF
TRBJ2-2	-	TRBV30	13	-	TGTGCCCTGAGGGGATATCAGACCGGGGAGCTGTTTTTT	CALRGYQTGELFF
TRBJ2-2	TRBD2	TRBV6-5	16	-	TGTGCCAGCAGTTTCGGGACTAGCGGAAACACCGGGGAGCTGTTTTTT	CASSFGTSGNTGELFF
TRBJ1-3	-	TRBV6-1	15	-	TGTGCCAGCAGTGTGTCCTGGGTCTCTGGAAACACCATATATTTT	CASSVSWVSGNTIYF
TRBJ2-5	-	TRBV5-1	15	-	TGCGCCAGCAGCTTGTCTGACTTTAAGGGAGAGACCCAGTACTTC	CASSLSDFKGETQYF
TRBJ1-3	-	TRBV5-4	15	-	TGTGCCAGCAGCTTGACGGCAAACTCTGGAAACACCATATATTTT	CASSLTANSGNTIYF
TRBJ1-6	-	TRBV7-6	13	-	TGTGCCAGCAGCTTACCGGGACTCTCACCCCTCCACTTT	CASSLPGLSPLHF
TRBJ1-2	-	TRBV10-1	11	-	TGCGCCAGCAGTGGAGGGGATGGCTACACCTTC	CASSGGDGYTF
TRBJ1-2	TRBD1	TRBV6-6	15	-	TGTGCCAGCAGTTACGAGGGGACAGGGGAGCGGGGCTACACCTTC	CASSYEGTGERGYTF
TRBJ2-5	TRBD2	TRBV9	17	-	TGTGCCAGCAGCGTAGGGGCTAGCGGGAGTCTGGGGGAGACCCAGTACTTC	CASSVGASGSLGETQYF
TRBJ2-7	-	TRBV19	13	-	TGTGCCAGTAGTCCCACCAGCGCCTACGAGCAGTACTTC	CASSPTSAYEQYF
TRBJ2-1	TRBD2	TRBV19	14	-	TGTGCCTCGCTACTAGCGGGAGGTCCAAATGAGCAGTTCTTC	CASLLAGGPNEQFF
TRBJ2-6	-	TRBV19	18	-	TGTGCCAGTAGTATCTGGGCAGGGGCCCCCTCTGGGGCCAACGTCCTGACTTTC	CASSIWAGAPSGANVLTF
TRBJ2-1	-	TRBV21-1	14	-	TGTGCCAGCAATTGGGGTGGTATCTACAATGAGCAGTTCTTC	CASNWGGIYNEQFF
TRBJ1-1	TRBD1	TRBV11-3	14	-	TGTGCCAGCAGCCTTACAGGGGGCAATGTTGAAGCTTTCTTT	CASSLTGGNVEAFF
TRBJ1-5	-	TRBV7-6	13	-	TGTGCCAGCGGTTTGTCAGACAATCAGCCCCAGCATTTT	CASGLSDNQPQHF
TRBJ2-1	-	TRBV9	17	-	TGTGCCAGCAGCGCCCTCCCGGGACACGACTCACGGAATGAGCAGTTCTTC	CASSALPGHDSRNEQFF
TRBJ2-1	TRBD1	TRBV5-1	18	-	TGCGCCAGTTCCCAGGGGGCGCTTGGGGAGGACCCCTACAATGAGCAGTTCTTC	CASSQGALGEDPYNEQFF
TRBJ2-7	TRBD1	TRBV5-6	14	once	TGTGCCAGCATCCGGACAGGGGAAGGTAACGAGCAGTACTTC	CASIRTGEGNEQYF
TRBJ1-2	-	TRBV20-1	9	-	TGCAGTGCTAGAACACCGGGTACCTTC	CSARTPGTF